The sequence of this T cell receptor (beta chain) was determined in a study of CD4+ T cells in melanoma. Study-level points and caveats: CD8+ T cell, macrophage and B cell function reportedly correlated with neoantigen-specific CD4+ T cells. Diverse differentiation states were reported for melanoma neoantigen-specific CD4+ T cells.

Concerning this clone itself: Its antigen remains unidentified.

Produced via immunoSEQ multiplex PCR; TCRdb's table is partial and in-frame only. The sample has about 9,600 clones; 73% are singletons. The sequence derives from a human donor with melanoma. The sample taken for sequencing was cells from a culture (not recorded whether cultured in vitro).

The chain's CDR3 is CASSISAGVSYNEQFF. CDR3 nucleotides: TGTGCCAGTAGTATCTCGGCGGGGGTATCCTACAATGAGCAGTTCTTC. The rearrangement links TRBV19 to TRBJ2-1, with 7 bases fitting TRBD2. Germline V gives CDR1 LNHDA, CDR2 SQIVND (reference sequence). Trimming took 3 bases from V and 1 from J; bases not matched to a gene: 6. CDR3 length equals 16 residues.